This section outlines one TCR beta chain sequence together with its context. The data were obtained in a study of cytomegalovirus exposure and HLA in healthy donors. The primer mix had 60 Vbeta and 13 Jbeta primers. Here immunoSEQ multiplex PCR was the method, and the copy in TCRdb shows in-frame clones only, minus some. This table has about 100,000 clones, roughly 75% appearing once. V lost 4 bases, J lost 2 bases, and 15 bases lay in between. Germline CDR1 reads SGHNT; CDR2 reads YYREEE (reference sequence). There are 15 residues in the CDR3. This TCR derives from a male donor in good health and CMV-seropositive. The rearrangement links TRBV5-4 to TRBJ2-5, with D tentatively TRBD1 (6 bases). What was sequenced was PBMCs. In DNA, the CDR3 is TGTGCCAGCAGCGATATAACAGGGATTCAAGAGACCCAGTACTTC. Encoded protein: CASSDITGIQETQYF.